This entry lists 27 T cell receptor beta chains sequenced from one sample in a study of T cell repertoires in cytomegalovirus infection. TCRdb analysed the reads with MiXCR anew, one entry per CDR3 protein. The sample shows about 700,000 distinct CDR3 sequences, roughly 36% of them seen only once. No antigen has been assigned to these receptors. The specimen was cultured PBMCs, collected from culture after CMV antigen stimulation. Receptors originate from a human donor in good health (CMV status not recorded). Some clones in this sample may be carry-over from other donors' samples.

The chain employs TRBV2 and TRBJ1-6; unclear D gene. CDR3 length equals 13 residues. V was clipped by 5 bases and J by 9 bases, with 11 bases between them. Germline V gene lookup returns CDR1 SNHLY and CDR2 FYNNEI. The CDR3 DNA is TGTGCCAGCAGTCCCGTGCCAGGTTCACCCCTCCACTTT. Its protein product is CASSPVPGSPLHF.

The CDR3 nucleotides are TGTGCCACCCCGGGGGCTAGCACTAAGGATGAGCAGTTCTTC. Translated, it gives CATPGASTKDEQFF. The rearrangement joins TRBV19 to TRBJ2-1, with D perhaps given as TRBD1 or TRBD2 (6 bases each). Germline V gene sequence: CDR1 LNHDA, CDR2 SQIVND (reference sequence). There are 14 residues in the CDR3. V was pared by 10 bases and J by 8 bases, with 21 bases between.

This chain uses TRBV18 with TRBJ1-1; D ambiguous. Trimming removed 3 bases from V and 1 base from J, with 12 bases in between. CDR1 is KGHSH and CDR2 is LQKENI in the germline V gene. The CDR3 runs 15 residues. The CDR3 DNA sequence: TGTGCCAGCTCACCGTATTCGGTACAGAACACTGAAGCTTTCTTT. Residues: CASSPYSVQNTEAFF.

This rearrangement joins TRBV11-2 to TRBJ2-1, with TRBD2 identical over 9 bases. The V segment lost 2 bases and the J segment 8 bases; nucleotides outside the gene matches: 4. CDR1 is SGHAT, CDR2 FQNNGV, per germline. The length of the CDR3 is 14 residues. This CDR3 is CASSLNSGSYEQFF. The CDR3, as DNA: TGTGCCAGCAGCTTAAATAGCGGGAGTTATGAGCAGTTCTTC.

The V and J genes are TRBV11-2 and TRBJ2-2, with unresolved D. The germline CDR1 and CDR2 sequences are SGHAT and FQNNGV. The CDR3 is 17 residues long. V was cut by 3 bases and J by 3 bases, with 17 bases left in between. The CDR3 nucleotides read TGTGCCAGCAGCTTTAGGCCGGTCGGCATCGACACCGGGGAGCTGTTTTTT. It translates to CASSFRPVGIDTGELFF.

The CDR3 DNA follows: TGTGCCAGCAGCCCTGGACTAGCGGGGCTGGCGGAGACCCAGTACTTC. Encoded protein: CASSPGLAGLAETQYF. The chain links TRBV12-3 or TRBV12-4 to TRBJ2-5, with 12 bases fitting TRBD2. This CDR3 is 16 amino acids long. Trimming at V came to 6 bases and at J to 5 bases, leaving 10 bases not matched to a gene.

The V call is TRBV18, the J call TRBJ2-1; no clear D gene. The CDR3 is 12 residues long. Germline CDR1 and CDR2: KGHSH and LQKENI. The ends were cut back, 1 base at V and 8 bases at J, with 6 bases in the middle. Here the CDR3 DNA reads TGTGCCAGCTCACCACAGCCCCATGAGCAGTTCTTC. This translates into CASSPQPHEQFF. Full variable domain (outside the CDR3, taken from reference TRBV18 and TRBJ2-1): NAGVMQNPRHLVRRRGQEARLRCSPMKGHSHVYWYRQLPEEGLKFMVYLQKENIIDESGMPKERFSAEFPKEGPSILRIQQVVRGDSAAYFCASSPQPHEQFFGPGTRLTVL.

The V and J genes are TRBV28 and TRBJ1-1; TRBD1 agrees at 9 bases. This CDR3 has 15 amino acids. Germline V gene lookup returns CDR1 MDHEN and CDR2 SYDVKM. Trimming removed 7 bases from V and 3 bases from J; junction bases left unmatched: 9. Here the CDR3 reads CASTETGGKDTEAFF. CDR3 coding DNA: TGTGCCAGCACCGAGACAGGGGGAAAGGACACTGAAGCTTTCTTT. Complete variable domain (other parts from reference TRBV28 and TRBJ1-1): DVKVTQSSRYLVKRTGEKVFLECVQDMDHENMFWYRQDPGLGLRLIYFSYDVKMKEKGDIPEGYSVSREKKERFSLILESASTNQTSMYLCASTETGGKDTEAFFGQGTRLTVV.

The rearrangement joins TRBV4-1 to TRBJ2-1; 7 bases align to TRBD1. This CDR3 comprises 16 residues. Unmatched junction bases numbered 7, after V lost 1 base and J lost 4 bases. Germline V CDR1 and CDR2: MGHRA, YSYEKL. CDR3 DNA sequence: TGCGCCAGCAGCCAAGTTTCAGGGGGTGCGTACAATGAGCAGTTCTTC. Translated, it gives CASSQVSGGAYNEQFF.

The chain joins TRBV6-6 to TRBJ2-3, with D possibly being TRBD1 (5 bases). The CDR3 runs 13 residues. Germline V lookup: CDR1 MNHNY, CDR2 SVGAGI (reference sequence). With 9 bases removed from V and 4 bases from J, the gap between germline ends came to 14 bases. In nucleotides, the CDR3 is TGTGCCAGTTCGATTGGGGCCTCAGATACGCAGTATTTT. Its translation: CASSIGASDTQYF.

The chain recombines TRBV20-1 with TRBJ2-7; TRBD2 might be the D (5 bases). Germline V gene data show CDR1 as DFQATT and CDR2 as SNEGSKA (reference sequence). Trimming cost V 2 bases and J 6 bases, with 17 bases left between them. CDR3 length equals 14 residues. The CDR3 DNA sequence: TGCAGTGCTAGATCCGAAGACGGACGGGGCGAGCAGTACTTC. Residues: CSARSEDGRGEQYF.

The chain carries TRBV3-1 and TRBJ1-4, with D maybe TRBD1 (5 bases). The CDR3 is made up of 14 amino acids. V was pared by 4 bases and J by 6 bases, with 12 bases between. Germline values: CDR1 LGHDT, CDR2 YNNKEL (reference sequence). CDR3 sequence (DNA): TGTGCCAGCAGCCCTCGTGGAGGGGATGAAAAACTGTTTTTT. Translated, it gives CASSPRGGDEKLFF.

The chain joins TRBV28 to TRBJ1-6; no reliable D call. The V end lost 8 bases, the J end lost 6 bases, and 14 bases lay between the germline ends. The CDR3 runs 14 residues. Germline V gives CDR1 MDHEN, CDR2 SYDVKM. This CDR3 is CASGWRIINSPLHF. The CDR3 bases are TGTGCCAGCGGCTGGAGGATTATTAATTCACCCCTCCACTTT.

This clonotype came up a few times. V and J are TRBV2 and TRBJ1-4; D call uncertain. Germline V CDR1 and CDR2: SNHLY, FYNNEI. CDR3 length: 14 residues. V was shortened by 2 bases and J by 5 bases, with 9 bases between the two germline ends. CDR3 in DNA: TGTGCCAGCAGTGAATTTTCGGGGAATGAAAAACTGTTTTTT. It encodes CASSEFSGNEKLFF.

This clonotype was seen only a few times. In DNA, the CDR3 is TGTGCCAGCAGCCCTCCCCGGCCTAGCGGGGGAGGTACGCAGTATTTT. Encoded protein: CASSPPRPSGGGTQYF. The gene calls are TRBV4-2 and TRBJ2-3; 10 nucleotides match TRBD2. Trimming took 4 bases from V and 8 from J; bases not matched to a gene: 12. The CDR3 loop spans 16 amino acids. The germline V gene has CDR1 LGHNA and CDR2 YNFKEQ.

The chain has TRBV6-1 and TRBJ2-7; TRBD1 is a possible D gene (6 bases). CDR1 is MNHNS and CDR2 is SASEGT in the germline V gene. CDR3 length equals 12 residues. V lost 5 bases to trimming and J lost 4 bases, with 9 bases between them. CDR3 DNA sequence: TGTGCCAGCAGTAAACAGGGTTACGAGCAGTACTTC. Protein: CASSKQGYEQYF.

This clonotype turned up a few times. The chain employs TRBV7-9 and TRBJ1-3; a weak D match, TRBD1 (5 bases). V lost 5 bases and J lost 0, with 14 bases in between. CDR3 length: 16 amino acids. The germline V gene encodes CDR1 SEHNR and CDR2 FQNEAQ (reference sequence). CDR3 in DNA: TGTGCCAGCAGCCCAGGGACCGTAGGCTCTGGAAACACCATATATTTT. This codes for CASSPGTVGSGNTIYF.

The table lists this clonotype with a few counts. This chain joins TRBV20-1 and TRBJ1-1, with D uncertain. This CDR3 region has 14 residues. CDR1 and CDR2 (germline): DFQATT, SNEGSKA (reference sequence). The germline V and J ends were trimmed by 0 bases and 1 base, with 9 bases remaining between them. This chain's CDR3 is CSARDPQRNTEAFF. The DNA of the CDR3 is TGCAGTGCTAGAGATCCACAGAGGAACACTGAAGCTTTCTTT.

This clonotype was observed a handful of times. The V call is TRBV7-9, the J call TRBJ2-5; tentatively, D is TRBD1 (5 bases). V was trimmed by 4 bases and J by 2 bases, leaving 17 bases between them. Germline assignment: CDR1 SEHNR and CDR2 FQNEAQ (reference sequence). The CDR3 is 16 residues long. The CDR3 region is CASSSAAGPTQETQYF. The CDR3 coding sequence is TGTGCCAGCAGCTCGGCGGCAGGGCCGACTCAAGAGACCCAGTACTTC.

The chain links TRBV19 to TRBJ2-7; 8 bases are a match to TRBD2. J was trimmed by 6 bases and V by 4 bases; bases with no gene match: 8. The CDR3 contains 14 residues. Germline CDR1 reads LNHDA; CDR2 reads SQIVND (reference sequence). This chain's CDR3 is CASSTAGTRGEQYF. CDR3 nucleotide sequence: TGTGCCAGTAGTACCGCCGGGACTAGAGGCGAGCAGTACTTC.

This clonotype was found many times. V gene TRBV7-2 combines with J gene TRBJ1-1; TRBD1 is a possible D gene (6 bases). V lost 4 bases to trimming and J lost 5 bases, with 14 bases between them. Germline CDR1 is SGHTA and CDR2 is FQGNSA. The CDR3 spans 14 residues. The CDR3 spells CASSSTNRETEAFF. CDR3 in DNA: TGTGCCAGCAGCTCGACCAACAGGGAGACTGAAGCTTTCTTT. The whole variable domain, filled in from reference TRBV7-2 and TRBJ1-1, reads GAGVSQSPSNKVTEKGKDVELRCDPISGHTALYWYRQSLGQGLEFLIYFQGNSAPDKSGLPSDRFSAERTGGSVSTLTIQRTQQEDSAVYLCASSSTNRETEAFFGQGTRLTVV.

V and J are TRBV6-2 or TRBV6-3 and TRBJ1-5, with D perhaps matching TRBD1 (6 bases). CDR1 and CDR2 from the germline V gene are MNHEY and SVGEGT. The CDR3 length is 13 residues. V gave up 5 bases and J gave up 7 bases, with 12 bases separating them. CDR3 in DNA: TGTGCCAGCAGTATTACAGGGAAGCAGCCCCAGCATTTT. Its protein product is CASSITGKQPQHF.

The chain couples TRBV20-1 to TRBJ2-3; 7 bases line up with TRBD2. The CDR3 is 15 amino acids. Germline values: CDR1 DFQATT, CDR2 SNEGSKA (reference sequence). V dropped 5 bases and J dropped 5; count of bases not matched to a gene: 13. Here the CDR3 DNA reads TGCAGTGCTTTGTCCGGGGGGACCAATGAAGATACGCAGTATTTT. Amino acids: CSALSGGTNEDTQYF.

This clonotype showed up just once. The chain employs TRBV20-1 and TRBJ2-5; maybe TRBD2 (5 bases). The CDR3 sequence is 14 residues long. Germline CDR1 reads DFQATT; CDR2 reads SNEGSKA (reference sequence). Trimming cost V 5 bases and J 6 bases, with 19 bases left between them. The CDR3 loop is CSAQRYNPRQTQYF. The CDR3, as DNA: TGCAGTGCTCAGCGGTACAACCCAAGGCAGACCCAGTACTTC.

The chain combines TRBV4-3 with TRBJ1-2; D might be TRBD1 (6 bases). Trimming removed 0 bases from V and 4 bases from J, with 18 bases in between. The CDR3 runs 17 residues. CDR1 and CDR2 (germline): LGHNA, YSLEER. The CDR3 DNA sequence: TGCGCCAGCAGCCAAGATCTGGGGAGGGGGATCCTCTATGGCTACACCTTC. This gives the protein CASSQDLGRGILYGYTF.

V is TRBV20-1 and J is TRBJ1-1; D is possibly TRBD1 (6 bases). Per the germline V gene, CDR1 is DFQATT and CDR2 is SNEGSKA (reference sequence). The CDR3 has 14 amino acids. The V gene lost 3 bases and the J gene lost 1 base, with 12 bases spanning the gap. As DNA, the CDR3 is TGCAGTGCTAGTTTAGGGGGGCCGAACACTGAAGCTTTCTTT. As protein: CSASLGGPNTEAFF.

The rearrangement links TRBV4-3 to TRBJ1-2; D is unclear. Per the germline V gene, CDR1 is LGHNA and CDR2 is YSLEER. V was pared by 4 bases and J by 4 bases, with 22 bases between. The CDR3 runs 17 residues. The DNA of the CDR3 is TGCGCCAGCAGCCGCTCCCATCTACGGGGTGAGGTCTATGGCTACACCTTC. Translated: CASSRSHLRGEVYGYTF.